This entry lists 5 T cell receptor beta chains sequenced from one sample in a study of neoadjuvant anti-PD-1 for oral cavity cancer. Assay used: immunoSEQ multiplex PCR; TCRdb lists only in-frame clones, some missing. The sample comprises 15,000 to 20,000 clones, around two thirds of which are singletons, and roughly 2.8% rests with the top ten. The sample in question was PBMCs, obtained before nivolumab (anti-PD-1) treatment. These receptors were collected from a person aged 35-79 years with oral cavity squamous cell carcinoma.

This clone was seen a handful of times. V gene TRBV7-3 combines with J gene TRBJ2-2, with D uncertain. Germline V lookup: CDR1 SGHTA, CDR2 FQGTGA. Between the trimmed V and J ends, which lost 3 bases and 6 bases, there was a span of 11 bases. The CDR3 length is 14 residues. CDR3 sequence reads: CASSFSLGPGELFF. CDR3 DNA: TGTGCCAGCAGCTTCAGTCTAGGGCCCGGGGAGCTGTTTTTT.

CDR3 sequence reads: CASRRDRWNTGELFF. DNA of the CDR3: TGTGCCAGCAGGCGGGACAGGTGGAACACCGGGGAGCTGTTTTTT. The chain combines TRBV6-1 with TRBJ2-2; TRBD1 aligns across 8 bases. This CDR3 contains 15 residues. Germline V CDR1 and CDR2: MNHNS, SASEGT. J gave up 1 base and V 6 bases, and 4 bases lay outside the gene matches.

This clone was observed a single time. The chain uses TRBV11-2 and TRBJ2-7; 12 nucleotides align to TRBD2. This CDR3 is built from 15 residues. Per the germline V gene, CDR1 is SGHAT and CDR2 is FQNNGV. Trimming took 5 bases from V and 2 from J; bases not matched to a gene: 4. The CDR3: CASSLTSGSAYEQYF. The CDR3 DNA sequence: TGTGCCAGCAGCCTGACTAGCGGGAGCGCCTACGAGCAGTACTTC.

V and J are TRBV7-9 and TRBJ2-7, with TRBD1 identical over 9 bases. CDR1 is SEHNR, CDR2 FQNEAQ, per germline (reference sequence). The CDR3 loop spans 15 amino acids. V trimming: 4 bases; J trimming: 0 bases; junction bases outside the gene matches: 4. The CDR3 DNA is TGTGCCAGCAGCTCCCGGGACAGGGTCTCCTACGAGCAGTACTTC. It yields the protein CASSSRDRVSYEQYF.

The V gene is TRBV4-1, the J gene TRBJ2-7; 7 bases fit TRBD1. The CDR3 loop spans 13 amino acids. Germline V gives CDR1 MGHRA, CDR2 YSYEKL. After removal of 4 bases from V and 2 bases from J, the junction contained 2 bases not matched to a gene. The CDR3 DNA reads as TGCGCCAGCAGCCCGGGACAGCCCTACGAGCAGTACTTC. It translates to CASSPGQPYEQYF.